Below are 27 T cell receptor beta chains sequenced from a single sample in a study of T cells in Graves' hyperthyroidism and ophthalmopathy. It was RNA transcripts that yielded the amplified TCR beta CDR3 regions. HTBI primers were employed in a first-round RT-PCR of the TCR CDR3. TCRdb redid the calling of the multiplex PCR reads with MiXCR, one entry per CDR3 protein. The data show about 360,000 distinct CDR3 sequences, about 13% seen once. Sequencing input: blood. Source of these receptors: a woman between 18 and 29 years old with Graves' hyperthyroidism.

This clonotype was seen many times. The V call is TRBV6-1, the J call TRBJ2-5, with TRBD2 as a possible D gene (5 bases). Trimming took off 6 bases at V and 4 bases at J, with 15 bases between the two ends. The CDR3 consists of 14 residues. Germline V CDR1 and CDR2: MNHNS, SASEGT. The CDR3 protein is CASRRRAGGETQYF. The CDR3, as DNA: TGTGCCAGCAGGCGACGGGCTGGAGGAGAGACCCAGTACTTC.

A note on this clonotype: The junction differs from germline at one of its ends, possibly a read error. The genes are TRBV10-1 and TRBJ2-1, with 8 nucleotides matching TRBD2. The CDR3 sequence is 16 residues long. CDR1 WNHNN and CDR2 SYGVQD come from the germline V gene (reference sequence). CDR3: CASSGGTSGLYDEQFF. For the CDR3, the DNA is TGCGCCAGCAGTGGTGGAACTAGCGGTCTCTACGATGAGCAGTTCTTC.

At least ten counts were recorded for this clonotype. This chain's CDR3 is CASSRVADTEAFF. The CDR3 DNA follows: TGTGCCAGCAGCAGGGTAGCGGACACTGAAGCTTTCTTT. The gene calls are TRBV6-2 or TRBV6-3 and TRBJ1-1; a weak D match, TRBD1 (5 bases). With 6 bases removed from V and 3 bases from J, the gap between germline ends came to 11 bases. Germline V lookup: CDR1 MNHEY, CDR2 SVGEGT. The CDR3 spans 13 residues.

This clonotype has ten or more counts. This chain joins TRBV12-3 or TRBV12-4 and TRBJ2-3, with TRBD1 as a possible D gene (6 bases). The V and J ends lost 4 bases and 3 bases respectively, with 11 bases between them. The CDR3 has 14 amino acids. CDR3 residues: CASSSQGFTDTQYF. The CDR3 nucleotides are TGTGCCAGCAGTTCCCAGGGGTTTACAGATACGCAGTATTTT.

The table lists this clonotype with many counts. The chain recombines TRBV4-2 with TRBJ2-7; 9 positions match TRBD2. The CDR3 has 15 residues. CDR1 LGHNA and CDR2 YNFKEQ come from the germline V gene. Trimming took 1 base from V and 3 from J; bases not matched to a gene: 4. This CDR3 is CASSQATSGNYEQYF. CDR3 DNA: TGTGCCAGCAGCCAAGCGACTAGCGGAAACTACGAGCAGTACTTC.

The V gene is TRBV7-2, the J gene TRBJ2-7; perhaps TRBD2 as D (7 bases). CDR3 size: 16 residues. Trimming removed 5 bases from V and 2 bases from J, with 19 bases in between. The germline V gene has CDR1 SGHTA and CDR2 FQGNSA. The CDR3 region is CASSTLGGGGPYEQYF. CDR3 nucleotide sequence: TGTGCCAGCAGCACACTCGGTGGCGGGGGCCCCTACGAGCAGTACTTC.

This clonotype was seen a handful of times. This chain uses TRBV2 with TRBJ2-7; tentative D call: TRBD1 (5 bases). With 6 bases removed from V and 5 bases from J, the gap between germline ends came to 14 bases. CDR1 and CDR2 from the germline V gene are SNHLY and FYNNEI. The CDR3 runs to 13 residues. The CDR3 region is CASSFGQGNEQYF. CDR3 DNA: TGTGCCAGCAGCTTCGGCCAGGGCAACGAGCAGTACTTC.

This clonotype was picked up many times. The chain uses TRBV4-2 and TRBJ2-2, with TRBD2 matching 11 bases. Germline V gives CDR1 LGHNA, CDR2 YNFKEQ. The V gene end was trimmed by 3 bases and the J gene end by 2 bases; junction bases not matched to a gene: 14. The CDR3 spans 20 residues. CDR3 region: CASSQDRKVAGGPNTGELFF. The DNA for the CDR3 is TGTGCCAGCAGCCAGGACAGAAAAGTAGCGGGAGGGCCCAACACCGGGGAGCTGTTTTTT.

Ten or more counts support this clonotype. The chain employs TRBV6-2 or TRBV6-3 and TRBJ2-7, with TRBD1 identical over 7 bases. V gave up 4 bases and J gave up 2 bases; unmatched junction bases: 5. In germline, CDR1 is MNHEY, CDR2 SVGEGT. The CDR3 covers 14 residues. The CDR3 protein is CASSFIGQAYEQYF. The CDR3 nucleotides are TGTGCCAGCAGTTTTATCGGACAGGCCTACGAGCAGTACTTC.

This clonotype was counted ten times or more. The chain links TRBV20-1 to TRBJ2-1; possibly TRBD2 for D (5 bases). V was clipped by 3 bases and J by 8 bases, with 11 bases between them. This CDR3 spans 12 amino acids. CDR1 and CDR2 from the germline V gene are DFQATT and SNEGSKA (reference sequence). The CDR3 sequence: CSASSGVDEQFF. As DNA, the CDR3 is TGCAGTGCTAGTTCCGGGGTCGATGAGCAGTTCTTC.

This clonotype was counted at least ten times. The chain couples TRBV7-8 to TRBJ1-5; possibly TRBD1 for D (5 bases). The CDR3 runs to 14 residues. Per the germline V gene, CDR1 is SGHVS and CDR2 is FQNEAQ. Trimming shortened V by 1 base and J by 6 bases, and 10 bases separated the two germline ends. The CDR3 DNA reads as TGTGCCAGCAGCTTAGGCGACAGTCTTCAGCCCCAGCATTTT. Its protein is CASSLGDSLQPQHF.

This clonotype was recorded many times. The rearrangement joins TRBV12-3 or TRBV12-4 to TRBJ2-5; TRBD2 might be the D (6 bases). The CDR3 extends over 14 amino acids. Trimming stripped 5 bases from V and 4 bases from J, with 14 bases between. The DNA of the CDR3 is TGTGCCAGCAGTCCAGAGGAGGGGCCAGAGACCCAGTACTTC. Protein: CASSPEEGPETQYF.

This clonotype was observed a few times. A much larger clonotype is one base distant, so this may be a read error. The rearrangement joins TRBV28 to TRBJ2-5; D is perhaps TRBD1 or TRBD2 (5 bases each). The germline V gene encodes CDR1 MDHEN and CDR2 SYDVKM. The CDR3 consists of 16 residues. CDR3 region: CAGSLDIGRGTETQYF. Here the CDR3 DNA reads TGTGCCGGCAGTTTAGATATTGGCAGAGGGACAGAGACCCAGTACTTC.

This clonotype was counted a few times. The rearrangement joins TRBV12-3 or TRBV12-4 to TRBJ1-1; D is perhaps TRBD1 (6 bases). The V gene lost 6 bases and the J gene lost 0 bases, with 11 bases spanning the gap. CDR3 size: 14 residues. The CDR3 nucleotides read TGTGCCAGCAGACGTGGGACATTGAACACTGAAGCTTTCTTT. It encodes CASRRGTLNTEAFF.

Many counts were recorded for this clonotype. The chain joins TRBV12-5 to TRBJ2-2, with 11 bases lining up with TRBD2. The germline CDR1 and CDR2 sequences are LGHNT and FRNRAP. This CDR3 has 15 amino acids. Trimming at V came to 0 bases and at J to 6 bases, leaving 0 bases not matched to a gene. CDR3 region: CASGLVLAGAGELFF. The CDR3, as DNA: TGTGCTAGTGGTTTGGTACTAGCGGGGGCCGGGGAGCTGTTTTTT.

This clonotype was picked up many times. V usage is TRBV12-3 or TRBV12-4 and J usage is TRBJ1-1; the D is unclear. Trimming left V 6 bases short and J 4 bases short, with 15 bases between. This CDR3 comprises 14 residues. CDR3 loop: CASSFGVLGTEAFF. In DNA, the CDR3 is TGTGCCAGCAGCTTTGGGGTTTTGGGCACTGAAGCTTTCTTT.

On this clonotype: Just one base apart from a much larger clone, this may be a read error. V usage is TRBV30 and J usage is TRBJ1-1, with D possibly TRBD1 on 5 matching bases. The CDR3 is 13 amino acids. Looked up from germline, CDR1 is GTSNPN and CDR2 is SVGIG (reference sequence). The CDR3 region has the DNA TGTGCCTGGGGAAAGGGGTGGAACACTGAAGCTTCCTTT. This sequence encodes CAWGKGWNTEASF.

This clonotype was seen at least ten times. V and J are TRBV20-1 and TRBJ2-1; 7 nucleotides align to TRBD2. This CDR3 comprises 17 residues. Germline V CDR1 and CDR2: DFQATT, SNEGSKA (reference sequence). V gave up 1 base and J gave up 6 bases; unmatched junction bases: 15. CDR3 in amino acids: CSARGGWGAGTVNEQFF. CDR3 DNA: TGCAGTGCTAGAGGGGGATGGGGAGCGGGAACGGTCAATGAGCAGTTCTTC.

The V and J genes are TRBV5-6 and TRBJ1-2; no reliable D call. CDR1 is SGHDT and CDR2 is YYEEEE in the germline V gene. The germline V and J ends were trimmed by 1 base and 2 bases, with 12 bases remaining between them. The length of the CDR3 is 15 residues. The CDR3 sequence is CASSLTKGLNYGYTF. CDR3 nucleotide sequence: TGTGCCAGCAGCTTGACTAAAGGGCTAAACTATGGCTACACCTTC.

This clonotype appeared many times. CDR3 DNA sequence: TGTGCCAGCAGTCGGACAGGTTCACCCCTCCACTTT. Protein product: CASSRTGSPLHF. The rearrangement links TRBV6-1 to TRBJ1-6, with TRBD1 matching over 7 bases. CDR3 length equals 12 residues. Trimming took 5 bases from V and 9 from J; bases not matched to a gene: 1. Germline values: CDR1 MNHNS, CDR2 SASEGT.

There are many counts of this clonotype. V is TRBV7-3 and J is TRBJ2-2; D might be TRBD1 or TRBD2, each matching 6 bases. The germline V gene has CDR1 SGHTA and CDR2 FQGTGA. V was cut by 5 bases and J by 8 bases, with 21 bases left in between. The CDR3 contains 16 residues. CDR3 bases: TGTGCCAGCAGCCCCGGACAGCTCTCCAGCGGGGGGGAGCTGTTTTTT. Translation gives CASSPGQLSSGGELFF.

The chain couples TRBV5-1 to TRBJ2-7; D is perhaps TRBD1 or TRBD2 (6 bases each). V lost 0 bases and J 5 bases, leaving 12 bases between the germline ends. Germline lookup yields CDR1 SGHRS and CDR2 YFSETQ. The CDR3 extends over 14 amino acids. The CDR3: CASSLAGGPHEQYF. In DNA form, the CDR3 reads TGCGCCAGCAGCTTGGCCGGGGGCCCCCACGAGCAGTACTTC.

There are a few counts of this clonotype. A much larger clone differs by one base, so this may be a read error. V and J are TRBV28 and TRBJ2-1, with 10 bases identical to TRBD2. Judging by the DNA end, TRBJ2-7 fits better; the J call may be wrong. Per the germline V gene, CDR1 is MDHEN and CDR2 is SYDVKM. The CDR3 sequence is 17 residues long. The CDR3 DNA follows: TGTGCCAGCGGAAGCGGGTTCACTAGCGGGGTGTACAATGAGCAGTACTTC. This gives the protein CASGSGFTSGVYNEQYF.

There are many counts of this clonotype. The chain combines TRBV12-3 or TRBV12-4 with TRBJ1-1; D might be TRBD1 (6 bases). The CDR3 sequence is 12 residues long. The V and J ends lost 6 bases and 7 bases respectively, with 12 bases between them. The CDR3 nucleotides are TGTGCCAGCAGCCGAGACAGGAGTGAAGCTTTCTTT. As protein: CASSRDRSEAFF.

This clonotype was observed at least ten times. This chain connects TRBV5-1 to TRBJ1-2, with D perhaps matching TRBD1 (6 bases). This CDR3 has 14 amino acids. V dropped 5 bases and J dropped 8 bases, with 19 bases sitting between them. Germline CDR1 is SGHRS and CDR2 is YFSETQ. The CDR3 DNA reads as TGCGCCAGCAGTAGGTTGACAGGCACGGGAGGCTACACCTTC. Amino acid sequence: CASSRLTGTGGYTF.

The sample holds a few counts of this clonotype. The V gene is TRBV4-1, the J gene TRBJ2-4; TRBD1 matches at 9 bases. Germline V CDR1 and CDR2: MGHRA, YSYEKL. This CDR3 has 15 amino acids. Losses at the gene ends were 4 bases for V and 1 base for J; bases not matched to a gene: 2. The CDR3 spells CASSPGQGAKNIQYF. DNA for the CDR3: TGCGCCAGCAGCCCTGGACAGGGGGCCAAAAACATTCAGTACTTC.

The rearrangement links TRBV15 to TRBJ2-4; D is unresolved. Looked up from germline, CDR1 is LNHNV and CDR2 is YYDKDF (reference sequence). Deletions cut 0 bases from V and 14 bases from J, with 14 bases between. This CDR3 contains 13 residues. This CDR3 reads CATSRDLHSPKYF. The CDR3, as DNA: TGTGCCACCAGCAGAGATCTCCACAGTCCTAAGTACTTC.